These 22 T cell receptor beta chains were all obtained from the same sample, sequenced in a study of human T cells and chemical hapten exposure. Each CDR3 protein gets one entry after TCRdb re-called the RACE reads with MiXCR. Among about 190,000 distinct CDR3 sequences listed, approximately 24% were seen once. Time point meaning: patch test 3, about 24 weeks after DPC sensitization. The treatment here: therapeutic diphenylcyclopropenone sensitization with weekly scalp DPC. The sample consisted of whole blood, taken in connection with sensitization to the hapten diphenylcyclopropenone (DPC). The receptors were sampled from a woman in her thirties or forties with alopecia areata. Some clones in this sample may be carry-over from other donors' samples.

Here the CDR3 reads CSARDPLRGNSYEQYF. CDR3 bases: TGCAGTGCTAGAGATCCTCTCAGGGGGAATTCCTACGAGCAGTACTTC. The chain is built from TRBV20-1 and TRBJ2-7, with 7 nucleotides matching TRBD1. The germline CDR1 and CDR2 sequences are DFQATT and SNEGSKA (reference sequence). V dropped 0 bases and J dropped 1; count of bases not matched to a gene: 9. The CDR3 has 16 amino acids.

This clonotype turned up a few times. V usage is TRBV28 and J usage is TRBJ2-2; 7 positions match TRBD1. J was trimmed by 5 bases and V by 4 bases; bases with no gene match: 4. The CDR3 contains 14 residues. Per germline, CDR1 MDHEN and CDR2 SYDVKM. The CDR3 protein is CASSSGQLTGELFF. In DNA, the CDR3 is TGTGCCAGCAGTTCGGGACAGCTAACCGGGGAGCTGTTTTTT.

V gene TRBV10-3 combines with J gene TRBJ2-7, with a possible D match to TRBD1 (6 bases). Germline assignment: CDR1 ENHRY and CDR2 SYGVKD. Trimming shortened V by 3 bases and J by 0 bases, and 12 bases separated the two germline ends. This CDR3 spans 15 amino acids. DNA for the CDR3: TGTGCCATCAGTGATTTCGGACAGATCTCCTACGAGCAGTACTTC. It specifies CAISDFGQISYEQYF.

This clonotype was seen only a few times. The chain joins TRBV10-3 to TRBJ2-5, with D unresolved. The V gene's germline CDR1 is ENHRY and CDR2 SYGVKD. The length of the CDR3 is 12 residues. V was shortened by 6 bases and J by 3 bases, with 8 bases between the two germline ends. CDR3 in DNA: TGTGCCATCAGCGAACCCAAAGAGACCCAGTACTTC. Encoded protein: CAISEPKETQYF.

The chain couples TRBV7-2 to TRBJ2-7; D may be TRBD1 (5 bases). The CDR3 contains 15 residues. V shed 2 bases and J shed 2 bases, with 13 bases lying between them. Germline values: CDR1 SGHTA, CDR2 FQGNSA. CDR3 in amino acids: CASSLNSAGTYEQYF. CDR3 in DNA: TGTGCCAGCAGCTTAAATTCCGCAGGGACCTACGAGCAGTACTTC.

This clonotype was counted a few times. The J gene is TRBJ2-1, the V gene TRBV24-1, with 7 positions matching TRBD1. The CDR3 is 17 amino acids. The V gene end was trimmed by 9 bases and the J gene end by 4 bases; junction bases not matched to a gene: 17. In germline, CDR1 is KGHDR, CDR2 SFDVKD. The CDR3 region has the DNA TGTGCCACCCCACCCACTCCGGGACAGCAAATATACAATGAGCAGTTCTTC. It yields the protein CATPPTPGQQIYNEQFF.

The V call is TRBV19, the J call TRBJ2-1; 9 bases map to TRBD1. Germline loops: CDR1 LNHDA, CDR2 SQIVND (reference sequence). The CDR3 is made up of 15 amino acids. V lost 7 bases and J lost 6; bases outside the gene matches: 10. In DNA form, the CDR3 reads TGTGCCAGTACTGGGCGGACAGGGGTTGTCAATGAGCAGTTCTTC. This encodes CASTGRTGVVNEQFF.

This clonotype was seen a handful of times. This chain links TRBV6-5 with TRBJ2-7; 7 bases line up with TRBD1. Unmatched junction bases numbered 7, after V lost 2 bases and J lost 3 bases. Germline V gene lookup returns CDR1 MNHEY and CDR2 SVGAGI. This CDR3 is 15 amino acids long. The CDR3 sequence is CASSYVLAGGYEQYF. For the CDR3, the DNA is TGTGCCAGCAGTTACGTTTTAGCAGGGGGCTACGAGCAGTACTTC.

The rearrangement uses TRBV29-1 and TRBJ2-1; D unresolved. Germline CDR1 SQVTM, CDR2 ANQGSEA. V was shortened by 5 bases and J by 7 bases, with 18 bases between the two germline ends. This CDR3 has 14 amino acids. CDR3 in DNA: TGCAGCGTTACCCCGGATAGAAAATATAATGAGCAGTTCTTC. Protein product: CSVTPDRKYNEQFF.

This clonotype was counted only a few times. CDR3: CASSLRLVDNEQFF. The CDR3 nucleotides read TGTGCCAGCAGCTTACGACTAGTGGACAATGAGCAGTTCTTC. This chain joins TRBV7-9 and TRBJ2-1; TRBD2 might be the D (6 bases). The V and J ends lost 2 bases and 5 bases respectively, with 10 bases between them. The CDR3 extends over 14 amino acids. Germline V CDR1 and CDR2: SEHNR, FQNEAQ (reference sequence).

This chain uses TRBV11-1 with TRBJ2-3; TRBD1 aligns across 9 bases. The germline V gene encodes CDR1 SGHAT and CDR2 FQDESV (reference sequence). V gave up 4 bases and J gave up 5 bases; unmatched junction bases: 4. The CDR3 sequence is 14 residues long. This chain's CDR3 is CASSSDRGGDTQYF. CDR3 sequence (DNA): TGTGCCAGCAGCTCGGACAGGGGAGGAGATACGCAGTATTTT. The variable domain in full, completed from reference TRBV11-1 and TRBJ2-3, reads EAEVAQSPRYKITEKSQAVAFWCDPISGHATLYWYRQILGQGPELLVQFQDESVVDDSQLPKDRFSAERLKGVDSTLKIQPAELGDSAMYLCASSSDRGGDTQYFGPGTRLTVL.

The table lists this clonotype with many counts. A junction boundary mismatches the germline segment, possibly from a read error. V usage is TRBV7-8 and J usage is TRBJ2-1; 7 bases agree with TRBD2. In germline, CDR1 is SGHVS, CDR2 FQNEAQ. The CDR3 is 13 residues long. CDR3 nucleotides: TGTGCCAGCAGCTTAGGGAGCGGGACGGGGTGGCTCTTC. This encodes CASSLGSGTGWLF. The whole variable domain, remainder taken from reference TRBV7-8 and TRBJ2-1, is GAGVSQSPRYKVAKRGQDVALRCDPISGHVSLFWYQQALGQGPEFLTYFQNEAQLDKSGLPSDRFFAERPEGSVSTLKIQRTQQEDSAVYLCASSLGSGTGWLFGPGTRLTVL.

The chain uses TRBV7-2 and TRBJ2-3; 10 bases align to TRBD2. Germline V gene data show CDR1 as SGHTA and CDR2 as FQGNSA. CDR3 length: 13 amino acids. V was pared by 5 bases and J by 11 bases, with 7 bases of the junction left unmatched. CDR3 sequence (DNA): TGTGCCAGCAGCCCCGGACTAGCGGAAATGCAGTATTTT. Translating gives CASSPGLAEMQYF. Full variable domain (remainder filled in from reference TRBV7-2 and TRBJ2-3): GAGVSQSPSNKVTEKGKDVELRCDPISGHTALYWYRQSLGQGLEFLIYFQGNSAPDKSGLPSDRFSAERTGGSVSTLTIQRTQQEDSAVYLCASSPGLAEMQYFGPGTRLTVL.

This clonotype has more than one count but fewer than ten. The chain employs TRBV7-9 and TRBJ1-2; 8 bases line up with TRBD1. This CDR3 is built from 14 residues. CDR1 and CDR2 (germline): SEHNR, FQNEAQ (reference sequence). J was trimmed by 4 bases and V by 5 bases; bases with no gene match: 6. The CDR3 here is CASSLQQGGYGYTF. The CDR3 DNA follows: TGTGCCAGCAGCCTCCAACAGGGGGGCTATGGCTACACCTTC.

In nucleotides, the CDR3 is TGTGCCAGCAGCCAGGCTATGGGACAGGTGGCTGAAGCTTTCTTT. Translating gives CASSQAMGQVAEAFF. V is TRBV4-2 and J is TRBJ1-1; 8 bases line up with TRBD1. CDR3 length: 15 amino acids. Unmatched junction bases numbered 9, after V lost 3 bases and J lost 6 bases. Germline assignment: CDR1 LGHNA and CDR2 YNFKEQ.

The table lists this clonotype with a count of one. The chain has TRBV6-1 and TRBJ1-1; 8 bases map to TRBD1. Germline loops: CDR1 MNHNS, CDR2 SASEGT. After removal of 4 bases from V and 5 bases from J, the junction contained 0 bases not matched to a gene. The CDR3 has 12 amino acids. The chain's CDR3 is CASSGTGTEAFF. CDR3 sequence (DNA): TGTGCCAGCAGTGGGACAGGGACTGAAGCTTTCTTT.

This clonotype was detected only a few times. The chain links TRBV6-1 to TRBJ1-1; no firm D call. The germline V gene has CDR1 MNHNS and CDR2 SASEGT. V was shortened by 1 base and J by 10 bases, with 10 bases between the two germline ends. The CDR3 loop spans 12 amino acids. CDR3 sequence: CASSEERSAAFF. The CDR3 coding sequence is TGTGCCAGCAGTGAAGAACGGTCGGCAGCTTTCTTT.

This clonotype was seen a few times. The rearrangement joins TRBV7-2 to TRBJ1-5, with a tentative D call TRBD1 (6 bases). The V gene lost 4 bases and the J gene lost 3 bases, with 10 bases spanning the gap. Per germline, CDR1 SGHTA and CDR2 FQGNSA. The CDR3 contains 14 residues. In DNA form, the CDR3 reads TGTGCCAGCAGCTCGGACAGCTACAATCAGCCCCAGCATTTT. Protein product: CASSSDSYNQPQHF.

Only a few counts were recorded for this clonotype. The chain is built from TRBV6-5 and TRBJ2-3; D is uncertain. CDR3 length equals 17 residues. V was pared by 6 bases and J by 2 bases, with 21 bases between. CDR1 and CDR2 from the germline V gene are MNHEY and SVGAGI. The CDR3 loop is CASSQERIDGITDTQYF. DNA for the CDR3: TGTGCCAGCAGCCAAGAGAGAATAGACGGAATCACAGATACGCAGTATTTT.

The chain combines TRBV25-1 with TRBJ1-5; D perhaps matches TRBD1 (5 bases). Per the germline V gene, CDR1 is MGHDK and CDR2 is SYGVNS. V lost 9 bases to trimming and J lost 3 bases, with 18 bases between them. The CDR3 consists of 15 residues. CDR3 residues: CASSSGGVINQPQHF. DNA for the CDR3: TGTGCCAGTAGCAGCGGGGGGGTCATCAATCAGCCCCAGCATTTT.

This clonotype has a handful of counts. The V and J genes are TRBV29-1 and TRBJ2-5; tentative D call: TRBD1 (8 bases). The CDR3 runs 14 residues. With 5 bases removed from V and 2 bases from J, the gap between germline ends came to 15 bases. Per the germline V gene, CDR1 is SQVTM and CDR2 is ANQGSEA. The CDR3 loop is CSVTGGGVQETQYF. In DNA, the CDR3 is TGCAGCGTTACAGGGGGAGGGGTGCAAGAGACCCAGTACTTC.

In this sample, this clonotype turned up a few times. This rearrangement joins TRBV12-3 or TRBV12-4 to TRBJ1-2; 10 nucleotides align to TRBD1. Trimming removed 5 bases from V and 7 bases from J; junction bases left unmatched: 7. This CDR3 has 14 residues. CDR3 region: CASSVPGQGSGYTF. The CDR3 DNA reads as TGTGCCAGCAGTGTCCCGGGACAGGGGAGTGGCTACACCTTC.